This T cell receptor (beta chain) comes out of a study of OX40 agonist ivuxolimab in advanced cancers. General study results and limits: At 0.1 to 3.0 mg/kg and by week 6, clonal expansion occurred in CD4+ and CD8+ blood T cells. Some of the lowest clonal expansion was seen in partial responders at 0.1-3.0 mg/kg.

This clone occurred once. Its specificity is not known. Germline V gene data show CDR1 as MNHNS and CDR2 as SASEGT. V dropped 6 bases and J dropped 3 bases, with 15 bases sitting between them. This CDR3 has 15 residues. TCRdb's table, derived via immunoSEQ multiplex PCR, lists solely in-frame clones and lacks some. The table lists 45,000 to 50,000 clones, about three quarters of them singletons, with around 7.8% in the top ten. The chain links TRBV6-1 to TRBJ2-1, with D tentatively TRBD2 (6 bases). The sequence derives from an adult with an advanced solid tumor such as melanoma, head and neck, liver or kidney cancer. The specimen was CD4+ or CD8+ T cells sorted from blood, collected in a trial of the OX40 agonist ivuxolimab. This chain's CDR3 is CASSTSSADYNEQFF. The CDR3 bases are TGTGCCAGCAGCACTAGCAGTGCGGACTACAATGAGCAGTTCTTC.